A selection of T cell receptor beta chains follows, all from one sample in a study of blood T cells in healthy people across ages. TCRdb re-called the 5' RACE reads through MiXCR, storing one row per CDR3 protein. This sample has 750,000 to 950,000 distinct CDR3 sequences, with almost 30% found just once. This sample also belongs to another study, concerning T cells of mothers and their children.

The source material was blood. These receptors came from a woman aged 40 to 50 in good health. The CDR3 runs from the conserved cysteine through the conserved F or W. D genes are given only for firm matches. The size of a clone is reported for some rows only, either as once, few or many, or as a class for expanded clones.

D: TRBD1
J: TRBJ2-5
V: TRBV28
size: .
CDR3: CASSSSTGGRETQYF
DNA: TGTGCCAGCAGTTCATCGACAGGGGGCAGAGAGACCCAGTACTTC

D: .
J: TRBJ2-5
V: TRBV9
size: many
CDR3: CASSVDEGGTQYF
DNA: TGTGCCAGCAGCGTAGATGAGGGGGGGACCCAGTACTTC

D: .
J: TRBJ2-7
V: TRBV4-3
size: .
CDR3: CASSQDTRSSYEQYF
DNA: TGCGCCAGCAGCCAAGACACCCGTAGCTCCTACGAGCAGTACTTC

D: TRBD1
J: TRBJ1-2
V: TRBV6-6
size: many
CDR3: CASTLGADRTNYGYTF
DNA: TGTGCCAGCACTCTAGGGGCGGACAGGACTAACTATGGCTACACCTTC

D: .
J: TRBJ2-3
V: TRBV10-3
size: .
CDR3: CAIRSSMGADTQYF
DNA: TGTGCCATCAGAAGTTCTATGGGGGCAGATACGCAGTATTTT

D: TRBD1
J: TRBJ2-7
V: TRBV5-1
size: few
CDR3: CASSVQDRGLVEQYF
DNA: TGCGCCAGCAGTGTGCAGGACAGGGGCTTGGTCGAGCAGTACTTC

D: TRBD2
J: TRBJ2-7
V: TRBV5-1
size: few
CDR3: CASSFGTSVNNEQYF
DNA: TGCGCCAGCAGCTTCGGGACTAGCGTCAACAATGAGCAGTACTTC

D: TRBD2
J: TRBJ2-5
V: TRBV7-2
size: many
CDR3: CASSPGGRGETQYF
DNA: TGTGCCAGCAGCCCCGGGGGGAGGGGAGAGACCCAGTACTTC

D: .
J: TRBJ1-2
V: TRBV30
size: .
CDR3: CAWKELPTDSPYGYTF
DNA: TGTGCCTGGAAGGAATTGCCGACAGACTCCCCATATGGCTACACCTTC

D: TRBD1
J: TRBJ1-2
V: TRBV7-9
size: few
CDR3: CASSLASGTGGADYGYTF
DNA: TGTGCCAGCAGCTTAGCGAGTGGGACAGGGGGCGCGGACTATGGCTACACCTTC

D: .
J: TRBJ2-3
V: TRBV10-2
size: many
CDR3: CASSEFYGAPDTQYF
DNA: TGCGCCAGCAGTGAGTTCTATGGGGCGCCAGATACGCAGTATTTT

D: .
J: TRBJ1-1
V: TRBV4-1
size: .
CDR3: CASSQEWRLTEAFF
DNA: TGCGCCAGCAGCCAAGAATGGCGGCTCACTGAAGCTTTCTTT

D: .
J: TRBJ1-4
V: TRBV14
size: .
CDR3: CASSQHTGNEKLFF
DNA: TGTGCCAGCAGCCAACATACAGGGAATGAAAAACTGTTTTTT

D: .
J: TRBJ1-1
V: TRBV28
size: .
CDR3: CASSRKITRLTEAFF
DNA: TGTGCCAGCAGTCGAAAAATCACCCGATTAACTGAAGCTTTCTTT

D: .
J: TRBJ1-5
V: TRBV9
size: few
CDR3: CASSVGSLNQPQHF
DNA: TGTGCCAGCAGCGTCGGGAGCCTTAATCAGCCCCAGCATTTT

D: .
J: TRBJ1-2
V: TRBV29-1
size: many
CDR3: CSVAGGQGYTF
DNA: TGCAGCGTTGCCGGGGGGCAAGGCTACACCTTC

D: TRBD1
J: TRBJ1-5
V: TRBV24-1
size: few
CDR3: CATSDRSNQPQHF
DNA: TGTGCCACTTCGGACAGGTCAAATCAGCCCCAGCATTTT

D: .
J: TRBJ2-7
V: TRBV5-1
size: .
CDR3: CASSQLGVYEQYF
DNA: TGCGCCAGCAGCCAACTAGGGGTCTACGAGCAGTACTTC

D: TRBD1
J: TRBJ1-6
V: TRBV28
size: few
CDR3: CASSLSGQWNSPLHF
DNA: TGTGCCAGCAGTCTATCGGGACAGTGGAATTCACCCCTCCACTTT

D: .
J: TRBJ2-6
V: TRBV7-2
size: many
CDR3: CASSLIGGGGWANVLTF
DNA: TGTGCCAGCAGCTTAATAGGTGGTGGGGGGTGGGCCAACGTCCTGACTTTC

D: .
J: TRBJ1-1
V: TRBV12-3/TRBV12-4
size: .
CDR3: CASGTQVGPVGAFF
DNA: TGTGCCAGCGGGACCCAAGTAGGTCCCGTGGGAGCTTTCTTT

D: TRBD2
J: TRBJ2-5
V: TRBV24-1
size: many
CDR3: CATSDGSGVIQETQYF
DNA: TGTGCCACCAGTGATGGGAGCGGGGTTATTCAAGAGACCCAGTACTTC